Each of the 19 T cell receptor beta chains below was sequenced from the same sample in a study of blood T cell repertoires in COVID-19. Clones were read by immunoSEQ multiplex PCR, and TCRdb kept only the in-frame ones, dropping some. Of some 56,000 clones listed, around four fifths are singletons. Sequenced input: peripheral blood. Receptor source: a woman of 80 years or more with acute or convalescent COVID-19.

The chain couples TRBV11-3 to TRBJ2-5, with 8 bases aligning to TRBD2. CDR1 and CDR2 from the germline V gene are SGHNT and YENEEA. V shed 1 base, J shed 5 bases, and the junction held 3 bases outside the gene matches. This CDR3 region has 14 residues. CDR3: CASSLVSSGETQYF. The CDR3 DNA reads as TGTGCCAGCAGCTTAGTATCTAGCGGGGAGACCCAGTACTTC. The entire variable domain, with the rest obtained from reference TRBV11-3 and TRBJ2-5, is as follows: EAGVVQSPRYKIIEKKQPVAFWCNPISGHNTLYWYLQNLGQGPELLIRYENEEAVDDSQLPKDRFSAERLKGVDSTLKIQPAELGDSAVYLCASSLVSSGETQYFGPGTRLLVL.

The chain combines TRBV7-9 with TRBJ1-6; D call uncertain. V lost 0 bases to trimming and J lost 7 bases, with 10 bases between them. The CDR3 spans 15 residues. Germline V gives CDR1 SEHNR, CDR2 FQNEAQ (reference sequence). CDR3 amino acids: CASSLALGANSPLHF. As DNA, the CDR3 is TGTGCCAGCAGCTTAGCATTAGGAGCCAATTCACCCCTCCACTTT.

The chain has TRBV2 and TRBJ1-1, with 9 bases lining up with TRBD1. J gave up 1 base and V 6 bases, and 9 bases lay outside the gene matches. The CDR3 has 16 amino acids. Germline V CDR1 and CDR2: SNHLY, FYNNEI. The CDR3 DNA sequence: TGTGCCAGCAGAACTGAGTCGGGACAGGGGAACACTGAAGCTTTCTTT. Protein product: CASRTESGQGNTEAFF.

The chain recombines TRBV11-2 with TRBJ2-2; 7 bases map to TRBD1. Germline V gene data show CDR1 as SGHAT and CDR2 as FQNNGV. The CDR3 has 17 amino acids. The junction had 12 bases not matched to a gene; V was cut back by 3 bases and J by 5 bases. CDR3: CASSFGMRQGRTGELFF. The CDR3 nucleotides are TGTGCCAGCAGCTTTGGTATGAGACAGGGAAGAACCGGGGAGCTGTTTTTT.

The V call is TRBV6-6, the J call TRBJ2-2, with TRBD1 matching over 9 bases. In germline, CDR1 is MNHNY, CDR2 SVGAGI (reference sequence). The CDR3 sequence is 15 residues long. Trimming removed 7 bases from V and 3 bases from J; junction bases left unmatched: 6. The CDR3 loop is CASTQQGAYTGELFF. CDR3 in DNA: TGTGCCAGCACCCAACAGGGGGCCTACACCGGGGAGCTGTTTTTT.

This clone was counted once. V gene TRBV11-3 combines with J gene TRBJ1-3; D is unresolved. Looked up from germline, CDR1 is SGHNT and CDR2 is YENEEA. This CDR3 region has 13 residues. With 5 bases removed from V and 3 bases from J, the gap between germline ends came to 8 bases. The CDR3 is CASSQAIGNTIYF. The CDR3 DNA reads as TGTGCCAGCAGCCAGGCTATTGGAAACACCATATATTTT. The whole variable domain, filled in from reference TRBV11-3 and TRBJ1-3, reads EAGVVQSPRYKIIEKKQPVAFWCNPISGHNTLYWYLQNLGQGPELLIRYENEEAVDDSQLPKDRFSAERLKGVDSTLKIQPAELGDSAVYLCASSQAIGNTIYFGEGSWLTVV.

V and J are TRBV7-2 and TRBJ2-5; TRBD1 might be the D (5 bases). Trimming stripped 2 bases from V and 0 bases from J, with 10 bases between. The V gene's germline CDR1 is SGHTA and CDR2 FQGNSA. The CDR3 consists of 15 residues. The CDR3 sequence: CASSLNQGHQETQYF. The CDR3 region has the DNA TGTGCCAGCAGCTTAAACCAGGGTCACCAAGAGACCCAGTACTTC.

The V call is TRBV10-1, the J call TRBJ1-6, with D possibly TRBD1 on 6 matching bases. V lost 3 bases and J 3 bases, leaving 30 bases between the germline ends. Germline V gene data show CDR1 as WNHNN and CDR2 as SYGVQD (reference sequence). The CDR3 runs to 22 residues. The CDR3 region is CASSDTLIPGHLGLGYNSPLHF. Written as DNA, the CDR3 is TGCGCCAGCAGTGATACACTTATTCCGGGACATTTGGGTCTAGGCTATAATTCACCCCTCCACTTT.

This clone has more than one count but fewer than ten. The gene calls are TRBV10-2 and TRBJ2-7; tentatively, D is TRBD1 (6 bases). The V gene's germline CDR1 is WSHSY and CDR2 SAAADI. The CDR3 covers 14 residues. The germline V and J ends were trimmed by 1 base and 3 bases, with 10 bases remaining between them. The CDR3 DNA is TGCGCCAGCAGTGAGTTACAGGGTGGCTACGAGCAGTACTTC. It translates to CASSELQGGYEQYF.

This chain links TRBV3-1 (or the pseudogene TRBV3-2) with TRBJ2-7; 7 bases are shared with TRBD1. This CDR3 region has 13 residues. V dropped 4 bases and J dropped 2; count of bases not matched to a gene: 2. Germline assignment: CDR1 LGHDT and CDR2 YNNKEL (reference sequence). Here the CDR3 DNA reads TGTGCCAGCAGCCTGGGACAGCCCTACGAGCAGTACTTC. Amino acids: CASSLGQPYEQYF.

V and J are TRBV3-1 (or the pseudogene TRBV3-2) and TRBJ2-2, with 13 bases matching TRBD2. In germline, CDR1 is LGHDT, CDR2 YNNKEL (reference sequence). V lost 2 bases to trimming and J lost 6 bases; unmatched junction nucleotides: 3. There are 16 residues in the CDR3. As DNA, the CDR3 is TGTGCCAGCAGCCAAACTAGCGGGGGGGCTTCCGGGGAGCTGTTTTTT. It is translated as CASSQTSGGASGELFF.

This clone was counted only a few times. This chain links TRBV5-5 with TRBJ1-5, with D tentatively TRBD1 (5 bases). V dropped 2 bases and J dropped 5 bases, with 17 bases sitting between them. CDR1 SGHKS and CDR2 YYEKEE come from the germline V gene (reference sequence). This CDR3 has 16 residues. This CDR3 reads CASSFLLRGSDQPQHF. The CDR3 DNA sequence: TGTGCCAGCAGCTTTCTCCTTAGGGGATCAGATCAGCCCCAGCATTTT.

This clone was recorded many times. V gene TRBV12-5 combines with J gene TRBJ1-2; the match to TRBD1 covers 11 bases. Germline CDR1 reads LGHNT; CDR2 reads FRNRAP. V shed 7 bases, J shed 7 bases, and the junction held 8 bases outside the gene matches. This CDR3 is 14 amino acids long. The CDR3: CASAPGQGAGGYTF. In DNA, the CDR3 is TGTGCTAGTGCCCCCGGACAGGGGGCAGGTGGCTACACCTTC.

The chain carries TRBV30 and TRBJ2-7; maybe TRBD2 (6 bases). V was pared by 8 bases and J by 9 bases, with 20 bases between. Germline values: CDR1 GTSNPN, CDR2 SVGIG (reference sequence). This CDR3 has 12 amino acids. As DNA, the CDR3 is TGTGCCGGAGGACTATCCACTACGGGGCAGTACTTC. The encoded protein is CAGGLSTTGQYF.

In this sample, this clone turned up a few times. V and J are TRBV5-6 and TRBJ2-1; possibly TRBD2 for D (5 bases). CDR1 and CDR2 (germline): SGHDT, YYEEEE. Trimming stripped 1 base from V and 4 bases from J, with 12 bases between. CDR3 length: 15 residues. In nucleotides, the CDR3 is TGTGCCAGCAGCTTGTCTCCCCGGGGTTACAATGAGCAGTTCTTC. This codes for CASSLSPRGYNEQFF.

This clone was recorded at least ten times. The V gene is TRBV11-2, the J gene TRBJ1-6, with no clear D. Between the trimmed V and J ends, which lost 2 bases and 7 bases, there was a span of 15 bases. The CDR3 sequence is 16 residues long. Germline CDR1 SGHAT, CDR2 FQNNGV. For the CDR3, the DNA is TGTGCCAGCAGCTTAAACAGAGACCTTAAAAATTCACCCCTCCACTTT. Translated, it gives CASSLNRDLKNSPLHF.

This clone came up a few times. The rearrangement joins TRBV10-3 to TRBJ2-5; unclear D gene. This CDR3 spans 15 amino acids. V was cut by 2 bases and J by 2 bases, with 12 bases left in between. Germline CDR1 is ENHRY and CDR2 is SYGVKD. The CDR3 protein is CAISETPLRQETQYF. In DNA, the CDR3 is TGTGCCATCAGTGAGACCCCCCTCAGGCAAGAGACCCAGTACTTC.

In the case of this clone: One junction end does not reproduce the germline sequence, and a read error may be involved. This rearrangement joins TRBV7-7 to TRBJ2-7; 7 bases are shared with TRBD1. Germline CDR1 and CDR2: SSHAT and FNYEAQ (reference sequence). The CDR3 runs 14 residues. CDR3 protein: CASSPSGGPYEQYF. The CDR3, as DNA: TGTGCTAGCAGCCCCTCAGGGGGTCCATACGAGCAGTACTTC. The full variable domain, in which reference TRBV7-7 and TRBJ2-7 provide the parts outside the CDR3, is GAGVSQSPRYKVTKRGQDVTLRCDPISSHATLYWYQQALGQGPEFLTYFNYEAQPDKSGLPSDRFSAERPEGSISTLTIQRTEQRDSAMYRCASSPSGGPYEQYFGPGTRLTVT.

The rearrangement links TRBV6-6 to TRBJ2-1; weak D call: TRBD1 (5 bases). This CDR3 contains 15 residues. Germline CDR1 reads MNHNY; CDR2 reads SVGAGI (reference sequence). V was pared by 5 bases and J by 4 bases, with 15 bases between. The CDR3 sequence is CASSPAAGWYNEQFF. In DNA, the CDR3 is TGTGCCAGCAGTCCCGCGGCAGGGTGGTACAATGAGCAGTTCTTC.